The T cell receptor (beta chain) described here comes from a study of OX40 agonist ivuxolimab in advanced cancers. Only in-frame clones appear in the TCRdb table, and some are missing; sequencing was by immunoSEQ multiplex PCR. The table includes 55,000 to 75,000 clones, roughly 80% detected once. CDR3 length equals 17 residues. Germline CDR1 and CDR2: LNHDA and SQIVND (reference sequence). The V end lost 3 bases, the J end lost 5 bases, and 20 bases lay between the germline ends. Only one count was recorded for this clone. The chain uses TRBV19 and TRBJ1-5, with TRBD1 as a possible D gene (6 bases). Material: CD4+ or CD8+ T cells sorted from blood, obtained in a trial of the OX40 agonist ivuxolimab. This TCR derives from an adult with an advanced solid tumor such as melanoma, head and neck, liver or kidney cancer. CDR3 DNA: TGTGCCAGTAGTATTTATCCGCTGGGCAGGGGCGATCAGCCCCAGCATTTT. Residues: CASSIYPLGRGDQPQHF.